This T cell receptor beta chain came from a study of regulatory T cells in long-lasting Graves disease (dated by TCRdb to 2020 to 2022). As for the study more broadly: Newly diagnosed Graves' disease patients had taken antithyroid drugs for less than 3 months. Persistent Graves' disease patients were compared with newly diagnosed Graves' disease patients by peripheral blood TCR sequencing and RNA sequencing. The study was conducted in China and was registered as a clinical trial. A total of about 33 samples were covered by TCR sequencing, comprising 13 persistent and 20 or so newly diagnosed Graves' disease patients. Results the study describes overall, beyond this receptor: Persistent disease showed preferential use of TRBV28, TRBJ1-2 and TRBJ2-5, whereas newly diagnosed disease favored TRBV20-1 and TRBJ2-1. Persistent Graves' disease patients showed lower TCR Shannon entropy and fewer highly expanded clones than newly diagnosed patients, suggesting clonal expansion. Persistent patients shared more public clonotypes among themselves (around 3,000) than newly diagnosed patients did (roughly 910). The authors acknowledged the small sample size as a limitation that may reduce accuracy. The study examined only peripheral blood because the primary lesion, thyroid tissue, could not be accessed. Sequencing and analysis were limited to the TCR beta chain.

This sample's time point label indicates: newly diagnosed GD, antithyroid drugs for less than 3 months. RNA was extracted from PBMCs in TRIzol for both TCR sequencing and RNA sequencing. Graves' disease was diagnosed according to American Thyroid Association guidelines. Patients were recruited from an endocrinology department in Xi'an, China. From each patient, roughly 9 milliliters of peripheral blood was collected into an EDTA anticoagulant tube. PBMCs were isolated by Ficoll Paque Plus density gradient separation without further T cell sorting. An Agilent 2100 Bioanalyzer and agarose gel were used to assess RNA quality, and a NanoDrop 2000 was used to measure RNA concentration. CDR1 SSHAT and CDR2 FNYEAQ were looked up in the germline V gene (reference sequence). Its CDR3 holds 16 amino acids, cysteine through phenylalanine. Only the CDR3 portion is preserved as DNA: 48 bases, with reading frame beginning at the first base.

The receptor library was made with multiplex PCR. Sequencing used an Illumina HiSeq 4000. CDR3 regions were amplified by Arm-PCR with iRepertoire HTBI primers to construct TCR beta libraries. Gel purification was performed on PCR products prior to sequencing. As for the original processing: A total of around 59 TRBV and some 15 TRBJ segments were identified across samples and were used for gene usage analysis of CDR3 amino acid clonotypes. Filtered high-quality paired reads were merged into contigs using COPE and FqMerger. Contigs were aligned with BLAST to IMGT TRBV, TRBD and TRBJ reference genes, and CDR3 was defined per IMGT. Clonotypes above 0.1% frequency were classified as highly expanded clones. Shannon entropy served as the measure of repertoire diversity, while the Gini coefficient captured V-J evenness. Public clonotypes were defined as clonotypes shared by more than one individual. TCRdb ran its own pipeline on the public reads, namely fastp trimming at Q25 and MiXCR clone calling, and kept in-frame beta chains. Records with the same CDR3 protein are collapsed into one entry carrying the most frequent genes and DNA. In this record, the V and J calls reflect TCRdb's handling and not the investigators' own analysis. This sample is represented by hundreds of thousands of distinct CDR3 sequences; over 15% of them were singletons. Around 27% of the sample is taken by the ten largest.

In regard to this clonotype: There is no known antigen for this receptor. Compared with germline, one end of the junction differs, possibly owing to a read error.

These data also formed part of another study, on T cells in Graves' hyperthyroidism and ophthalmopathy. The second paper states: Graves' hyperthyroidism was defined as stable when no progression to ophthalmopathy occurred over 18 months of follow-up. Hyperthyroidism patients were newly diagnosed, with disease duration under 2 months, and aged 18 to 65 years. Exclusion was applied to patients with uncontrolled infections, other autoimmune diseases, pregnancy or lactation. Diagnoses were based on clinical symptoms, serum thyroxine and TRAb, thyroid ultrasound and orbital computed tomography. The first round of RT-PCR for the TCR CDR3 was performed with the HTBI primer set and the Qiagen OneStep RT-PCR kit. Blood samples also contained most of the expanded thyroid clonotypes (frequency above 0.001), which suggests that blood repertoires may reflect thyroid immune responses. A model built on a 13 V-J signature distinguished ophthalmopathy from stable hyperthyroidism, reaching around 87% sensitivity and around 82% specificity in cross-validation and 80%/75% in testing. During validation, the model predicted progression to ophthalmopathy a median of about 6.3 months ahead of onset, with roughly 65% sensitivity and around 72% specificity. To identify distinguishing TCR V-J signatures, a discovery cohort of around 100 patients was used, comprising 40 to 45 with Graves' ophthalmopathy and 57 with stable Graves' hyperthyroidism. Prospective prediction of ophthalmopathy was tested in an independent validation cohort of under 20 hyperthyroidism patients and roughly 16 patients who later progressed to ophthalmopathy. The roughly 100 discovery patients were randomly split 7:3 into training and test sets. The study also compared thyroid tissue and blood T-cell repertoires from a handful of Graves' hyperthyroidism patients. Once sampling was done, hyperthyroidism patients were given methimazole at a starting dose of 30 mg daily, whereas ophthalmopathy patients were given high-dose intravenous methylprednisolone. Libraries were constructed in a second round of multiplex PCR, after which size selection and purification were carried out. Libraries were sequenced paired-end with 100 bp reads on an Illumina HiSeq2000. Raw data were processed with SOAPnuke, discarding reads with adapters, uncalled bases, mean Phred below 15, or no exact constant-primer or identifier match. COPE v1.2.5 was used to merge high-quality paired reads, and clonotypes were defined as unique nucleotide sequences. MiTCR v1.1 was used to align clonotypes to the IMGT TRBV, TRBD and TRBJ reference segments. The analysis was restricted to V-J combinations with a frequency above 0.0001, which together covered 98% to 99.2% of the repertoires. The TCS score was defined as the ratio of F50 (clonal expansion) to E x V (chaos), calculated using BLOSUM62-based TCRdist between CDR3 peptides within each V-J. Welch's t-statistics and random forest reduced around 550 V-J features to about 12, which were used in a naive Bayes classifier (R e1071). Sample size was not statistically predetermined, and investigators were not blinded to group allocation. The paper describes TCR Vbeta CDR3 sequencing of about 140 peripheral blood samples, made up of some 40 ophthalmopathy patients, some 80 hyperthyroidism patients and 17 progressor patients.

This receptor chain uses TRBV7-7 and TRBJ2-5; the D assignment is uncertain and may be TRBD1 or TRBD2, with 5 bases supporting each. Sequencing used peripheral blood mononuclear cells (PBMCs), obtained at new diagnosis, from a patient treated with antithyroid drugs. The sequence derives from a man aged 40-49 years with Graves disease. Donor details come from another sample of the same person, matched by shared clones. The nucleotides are TGTGCTAGCAGCCCACTAGGGGTCACTGGCCAAGAGACCCAGTACTTC. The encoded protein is CASSPLGVTGQETQYF. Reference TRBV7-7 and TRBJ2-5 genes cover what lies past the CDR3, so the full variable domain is GAGVSQSPRYKVTKRGQDVTLRCDPISSHATLYWYQQALGQGPEFLTYFNYEAQPDKSGLPSDRFSAERPEGSISTLTIQRTEQRDSAMYRCASSPLGVTGQETQYFGPGTRLLVL.